This T cell receptor beta chain was documented in a study of cytomegalovirus exposure and HLA in healthy donors. Study-level points and caveats: Productive status was seen about 90% or about 30% of the time for most TCR beta V segments in an earlier analysis. Later on, an analysis found that several of the most significant clusters appeared to be linked to common viral pathogens, which included parvovirus B19.

Use of 60 Vbeta and 13 Jbeta primers characterized the PCR. Sequenced by immunoSEQ multiplex PCR; TCRdb stores in-frame clones only, minus some. The sample has around 120,000 clones; the top ten hold about 3.5%. On this clone itself: Its target is unknown.

The CDR3 extends over 17 amino acids. Germline values: CDR1 MGHDK, CDR2 SYGVNS. Trimming pared 2 bases from V and 1 base from J, leaving 17 bases between. Sample: PBMCs. The chain uses TRBV25-1 and TRBJ2-5, with D tentatively TRBD1 (5 bases). The sequence came from a man younger than 35 in good health and CMV-seronegative. The chain's CDR3 is CASSENYRTPPQETQYF. The DNA for the CDR3 is TGTGCCAGCAGTGAAAATTACCGGACACCCCCCCAAGAGACCCAGTACTTC. Drawing the rest from reference TRBV25-1 and TRBJ2-5, the complete variable domain is EADIYQTPRYLVIGTGKKITLECSQTMGHDKMYWYQQDPGMELHLIHYSYGVNSTEKGDLSSESTVSRIRTEHFPLTLESARPSHTSQYLCASSENYRTPPQETQYFGPGTRLLVL.